A selection of T cell receptor beta chains follows, all from one sample in a study of CD8 T cells in ankylosing spondylitis. In TCRdb, the 5' RACE reads were re-called with MiXCR into one record per CDR3 protein. Counted here are roughly 150,000 distinct CDR3 sequences, 5.5% to 7.5% occurring once; the ten biggest clones make up around an eighth. The sample comprised blood, either unsorted or a sorted T cell fraction (not recorded which). These receptors were collected from a female donor with ankylosing spondylitis or in good health (not recorded which). Each CDR3 is given with its conserved first and last residue. D genes are given only for firm matches. Size values are once, few and many counts, or a class for expanded clones, and some rows have none.

abundance	j_gene	v_gene	d_gene	CDR3aa	CDR3nt
many	TRBJ1-2	TRBV19	.	CASSIRGARMDSNYGYTF	TGTGCCAGTAGTATAAGGGGGGCCCGGATGGACAGTAACTATGGCTACACCTTC
many	TRBJ1-2	TRBV15	.	CATSRGLDGFYGYTF	TGTGCCACCAGCAGAGGCTTGGACGGATTCTATGGCTACACCTTC
many	TRBJ1-5	TRBV12-3/TRBV12-4	TRBD1	CASSTGDGNQPQHF	TGTGCCAGCAGCACAGGGGATGGCAATCAGCCCCAGCATTTT
many	TRBJ2-1	TRBV9	TRBD2	CASSASGTSGLREQFF	TGTGCCAGCAGCGCTAGCGGGACTAGCGGCCTTCGTGAGCAGTTCTTC
many	TRBJ1-6	TRBV6-5	.	CASSYAGSPLHF	TGTGCCAGCAGTTACGCGGGCTCACCCCTCCACTTT
.	TRBJ1-4	TRBV18	.	CASSPGLAIRNEKLFF	TGTGCCAGCTCACCAGGTTTAGCAATCCGGAATGAAAAACTGTTTTTT
.	TRBJ1-2	TRBV27	.	CASSLGRSPRYGYTF	TGTGCCAGCAGTTTAGGCAGGAGTCCCAGATATGGCTACACCTTC
.	TRBJ2-7	TRBV5-1	TRBD1	CASSRTGTENYEQYF	TGCGCCAGCAGCCGAACCGGGACAGAGAACTACGAGCAGTACTTC
many	TRBJ1-3	TRBV2	.	CASSEAIGNTIYF	TGTGCCAGCAGTGAAGCGATTGGAAACACCATATATTTT
many	TRBJ1-3	TRBV20-1	.	CSARPSGGQTGNTIYF	TGCAGTGCTAGACCCTCCGGGGGCCAGACTGGAAACACCATATATTTT
many	TRBJ1-3	TRBV6-1	.	CASSPRPRGNTIYF	TGTGCCAGCAGTCCCCGGCCAAGGGGAAACACCATATATTTT
many	TRBJ1-1	TRBV12-3/TRBV12-4	.	CASSLNRGNTEAFF	TGTGCCAGCAGTTTAAATCGGGGGAACACTGAAGCTTTCTTT
many	TRBJ2-7	TRBV20-1	.	CSARAGGPRGNEQYF	TGCAGTGCTAGAGCCGGGGGCCCCCGGGGGAACGAGCAGTACTTC
many	TRBJ2-5	TRBV6-5	TRBD2	CASSYSRATSETQYF	TGTGCCAGCAGTTACTCGAGAGCGACTAGCGAGACCCAGTACTTC
many	TRBJ2-4	TRBV5-1	.	CASSLEGQMGRHF	TGCGCCAGCAGCTTGGAAGGTCAAATGGGAAGGCACTTC
few	TRBJ2-3	TRBV7-2	.	CASSLVPGGGDTQYF	TGTGCCAGCAGCTTAGTTCCAGGGGGAGGGGATACGCAGTATTTT
many	TRBJ1-5	TRBV20-1	.	CSARVGDTDSNQPQHF	TGCAGTGCTAGAGTAGGGGATACCGACAGCAATCAGCCCCAGCATTTT
many	TRBJ1-5	TRBV12-3/TRBV12-4	.	CASSLNAGTNNQPQHF	TGTGCCAGCAGTTTAAATGCAGGAACAAACAATCAGCCCCAGCATTTT
few	TRBJ2-5	TRBV7-8	.	CASSLARTDQETQYF	TGTGCCAGCAGCTTAGCGAGGACGGACCAAGAGACCCAGTACTTC
many	TRBJ1-1	TRBV5-6	TRBD1	CASSETPGQGVSEAFF	TGTGCCAGCAGCGAGACTCCGGGACAGGGGGTGTCTGAAGCTTTCTTT
many	TRBJ1-1	TRBV29-1	.	CSVVRTGMNTEAFF	TGCAGCGTTGTCCGGACGGGAATGAACACTGAAGCTTTCTTT
many	TRBJ2-2	TRBV7-7	.	CASSLSPLRGIGSTGELFF	TGTGCTAGCAGCTTAAGCCCTCTTAGGGGAATTGGAAGCACCGGGGAGCTGTTTTTT
many	TRBJ1-5	TRBV9	TRBD1	CASTQGDSSNQPQHF	TGTGCCAGCACACAGGGGGACTCTAGCAATCAGCCCCAGCATTTT
many	TRBJ2-7	TRBV2	.	CASISDIASYEQYF	TGTGCCAGCATTTCGGACATCGCCTCCTACGAGCAGTACTTC
many	TRBJ1-2	TRBV20-1	.	CSAKDSNYGYTF	TGCAGTGCAAAGGACTCCAACTATGGCTACACCTTC
many	TRBJ1-6	TRBV5-1	TRBD1	CASSLGDSSYNSPLHF	TGCGCCAGCAGCTTAGGGGACAGCTCCTATAATTCACCCCTCCACTTT
many	TRBJ2-1	TRBV2	.	CAPNPVGRVYNEQFF	TGTGCCCCAAACCCGGTCGGCAGGGTATACAATGAGCAGTTCTTC
many	TRBJ2-7	TRBV5-1	.	CASSLLTGLGYEQYF	TGCGCCAGCAGCTTACTAACAGGGCTCGGATACGAGCAGTACTTC
many	TRBJ1-1	TRBV6-2/TRBV6-3	.	CASSYALGSRDTEAFF	TGTGCCAGCAGTTACGCCCTGGGGAGTCGGGACACTGAAGCTTTCTTT
many	TRBJ1-3	TRBV9	TRBD1	CASSVGTRQGLSGNTIYF	TGTGCCAGCAGCGTGGGGACTCGACAGGGCCTCTCTGGAAACACCATATATTTT
many	TRBJ1-4	TRBV5-1	.	CASSASWTTNEKLFF	TGCGCCAGCAGCGCGAGCTGGACAACTAATGAAAAACTGTTTTTT